This T cell receptor beta chain was documented in a study of T cell responses to AZD1222 COVID-19 vaccine. Sequencing was performed with immunoSEQ multiplex PCR; in TCRdb, only in-frame clones are kept and a portion is missing. The data hold about 93,000 clones, with 89% observed a single time. Germline V gives CDR1 ENHRY, CDR2 SYGVKD. V gave up 5 bases and J gave up 4 bases; unmatched junction bases: 9. The CDR3 totals 16 residues. The sample consisted of peripheral blood, taken on day 0 of MenACWY control vaccination. This receptor was taken from an adult in good health. The rearrangement joins TRBV10-3 to TRBJ2-3, with 10 bases aligning to TRBD2. The CDR3 bases are TGTGCCATCAGTCGTGGAGCGGGGGGGCCTTCAGATACGCAGTATTTT. Protein: CAISRGAGGPSDTQYF.